This TCR beta chain was recovered during a study of T cells in Graves' hyperthyroidism and ophthalmopathy. Study information: Any treatment followed the collection of peripheral blood at initial diagnosis.

Trimming took 5 bases from V and 7 from J, leaving 17 bases between them. Germline CDR1 SGHVS, CDR2 FQNEAQ. This CDR3 region has 14 residues. TCR beta CDR3 sequences were amplified from RNA transcripts. A first-round RT-PCR of the TCR CDR3 used the HTBI primer set. TCRdb used MiXCR to reprocess the multiplex PCR reads, holding one entry per CDR3 protein. The table lists under 350,000 distinct CDR3 sequences, about 20% of them singletons. The PBMCs were sourced from fresh peripheral blood (about 10 ml). The receptor comes from a woman aged 50 to 60 with Graves' hyperthyroidism. The chain carries TRBV7-8 and TRBJ1-2, with D maybe TRBD1 (6 bases). Sequenced input: blood. The CDR3 bases are TGTGCCAGCAGCCCGCGGGAGGGGGAGCTTGGCTACACCTTC. It is translated as CASSPREGELGYTF.